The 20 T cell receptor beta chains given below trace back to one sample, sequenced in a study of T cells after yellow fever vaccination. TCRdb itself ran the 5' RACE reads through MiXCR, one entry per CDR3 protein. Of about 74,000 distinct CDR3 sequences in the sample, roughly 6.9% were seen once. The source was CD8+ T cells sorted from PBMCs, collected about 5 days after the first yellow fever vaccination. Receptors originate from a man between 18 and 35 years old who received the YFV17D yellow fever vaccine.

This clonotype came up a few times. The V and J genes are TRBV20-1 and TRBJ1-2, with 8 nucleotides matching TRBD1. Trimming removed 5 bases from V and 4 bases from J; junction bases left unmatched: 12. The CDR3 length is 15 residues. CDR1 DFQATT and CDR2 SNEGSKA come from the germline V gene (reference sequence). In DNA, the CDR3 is TGCAGTGCTCTGGAACCAGGGGGCTGGAGCTATGGCTACACCTTC. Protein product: CSALEPGGWSYGYTF.

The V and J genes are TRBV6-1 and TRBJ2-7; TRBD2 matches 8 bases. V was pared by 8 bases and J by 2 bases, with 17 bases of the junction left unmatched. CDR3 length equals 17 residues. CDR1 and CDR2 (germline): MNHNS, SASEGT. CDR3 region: CASSLRGPGGGPYEQYF. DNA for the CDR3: TGTGCCAGCTCCTTAAGGGGACCTGGCGGGGGGCCCTACGAGCAGTACTTC.

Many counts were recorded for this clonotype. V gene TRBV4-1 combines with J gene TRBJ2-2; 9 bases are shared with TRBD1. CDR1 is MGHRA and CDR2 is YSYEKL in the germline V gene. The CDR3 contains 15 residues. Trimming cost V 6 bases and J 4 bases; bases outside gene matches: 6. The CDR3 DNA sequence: TGCGCCAGCAGTCGCGGGACAGGGATCACCGGGGAGCTGTTTTTT. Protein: CASSRGTGITGELFF.

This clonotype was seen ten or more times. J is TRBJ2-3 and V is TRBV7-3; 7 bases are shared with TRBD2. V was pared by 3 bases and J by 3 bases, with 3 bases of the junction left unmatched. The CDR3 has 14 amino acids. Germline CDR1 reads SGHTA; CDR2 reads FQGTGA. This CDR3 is CASSFAGETDTQYF. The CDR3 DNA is TGTGCCAGCAGCTTCGCGGGGGAAACAGATACGCAGTATTTT.

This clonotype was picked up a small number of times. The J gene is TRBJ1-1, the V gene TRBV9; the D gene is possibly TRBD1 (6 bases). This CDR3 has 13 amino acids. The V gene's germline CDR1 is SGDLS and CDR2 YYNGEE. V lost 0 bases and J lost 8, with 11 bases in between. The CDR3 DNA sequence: TGTGCCAGCAGCGTAGGTGGGACATCCGAAGCTTTCTTT. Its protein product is CASSVGGTSEAFF.

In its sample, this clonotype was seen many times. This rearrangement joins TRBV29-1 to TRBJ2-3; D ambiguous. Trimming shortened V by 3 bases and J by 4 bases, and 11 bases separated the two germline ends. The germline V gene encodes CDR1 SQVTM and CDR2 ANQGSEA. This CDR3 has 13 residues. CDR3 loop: CSVELQGADTQYF. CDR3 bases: TGCAGCGTTGAGTTACAAGGAGCAGATACGCAGTATTTT.

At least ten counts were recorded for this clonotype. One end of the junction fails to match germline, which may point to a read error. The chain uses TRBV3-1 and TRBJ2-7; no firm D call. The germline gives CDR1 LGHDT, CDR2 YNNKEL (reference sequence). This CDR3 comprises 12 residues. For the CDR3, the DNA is TGTGCCAGCAGTCAAGACCACTACGAGCAGTACTTC. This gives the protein CASSQDHYEQYF.

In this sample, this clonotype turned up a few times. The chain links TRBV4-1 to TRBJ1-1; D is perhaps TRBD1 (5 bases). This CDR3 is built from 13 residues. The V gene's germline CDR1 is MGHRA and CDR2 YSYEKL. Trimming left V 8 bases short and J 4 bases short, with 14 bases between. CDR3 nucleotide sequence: TGCGCCAGCTCCAGGGCCGTGGTCACTGAAGCTTTCTTT. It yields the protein CASSRAVVTEAFF.

CDR3 sequence: CASSFPGSKNTEAFF. Written as DNA, the CDR3 is TGTGCCAGCAGTTTCCCGGGTTCTAAGAACACTGAAGCTTTCTTT. The chain is built from TRBV12-3 or TRBV12-4 and TRBJ1-1; D not certain. The V gene lost 3 bases and the J gene lost 1 base, with 12 bases spanning the gap. The CDR3 sequence is 15 residues long.

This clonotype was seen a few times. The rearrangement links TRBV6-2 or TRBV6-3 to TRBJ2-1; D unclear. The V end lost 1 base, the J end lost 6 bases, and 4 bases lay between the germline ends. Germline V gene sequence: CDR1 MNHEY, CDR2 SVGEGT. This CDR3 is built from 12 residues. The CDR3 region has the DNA TGTGCCAGCAGTTACTTGCTCAATGAGCAGTTCTTC. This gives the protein CASSYLLNEQFF.

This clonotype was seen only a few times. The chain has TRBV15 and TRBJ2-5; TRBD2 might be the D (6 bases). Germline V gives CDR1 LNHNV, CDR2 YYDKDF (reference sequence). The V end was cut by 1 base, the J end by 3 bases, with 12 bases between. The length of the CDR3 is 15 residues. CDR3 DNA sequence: TGTGCCACCAGCAGAGGTCCCGGGACTGAAGAGACCCAGTACTTC. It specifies CATSRGPGTEETQYF.

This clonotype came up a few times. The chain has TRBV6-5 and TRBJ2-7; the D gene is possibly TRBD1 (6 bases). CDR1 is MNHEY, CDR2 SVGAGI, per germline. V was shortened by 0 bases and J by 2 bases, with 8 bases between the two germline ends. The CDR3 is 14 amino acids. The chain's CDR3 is CASSYSWTAYEQYF. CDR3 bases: TGTGCCAGCAGTTACTCGTGGACAGCCTACGAGCAGTACTTC.

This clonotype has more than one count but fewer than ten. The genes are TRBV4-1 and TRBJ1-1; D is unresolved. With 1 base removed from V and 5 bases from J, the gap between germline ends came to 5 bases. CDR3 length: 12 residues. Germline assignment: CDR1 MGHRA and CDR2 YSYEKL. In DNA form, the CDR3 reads TGCGCCAGCAGCCAAGGTCAGACTGAAGCTTTCTTT. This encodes CASSQGQTEAFF.

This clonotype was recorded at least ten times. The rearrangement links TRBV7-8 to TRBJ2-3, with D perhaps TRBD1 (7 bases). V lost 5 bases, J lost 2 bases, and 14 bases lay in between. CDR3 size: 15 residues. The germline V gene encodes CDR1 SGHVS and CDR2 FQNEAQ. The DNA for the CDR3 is TGTGCCAGCAGCCCAAGACAGGGACTCACAGATACGCAGTATTTT. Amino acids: CASSPRQGLTDTQYF.

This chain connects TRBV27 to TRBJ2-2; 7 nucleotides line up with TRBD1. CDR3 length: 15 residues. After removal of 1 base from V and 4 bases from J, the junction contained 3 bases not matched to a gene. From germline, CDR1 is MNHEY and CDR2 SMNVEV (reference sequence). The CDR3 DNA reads TGTGCCAGCAGTTTATTCGGGACAGCCACCGGGGAGCTGTTTTTT. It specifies CASSLFGTATGELFF.

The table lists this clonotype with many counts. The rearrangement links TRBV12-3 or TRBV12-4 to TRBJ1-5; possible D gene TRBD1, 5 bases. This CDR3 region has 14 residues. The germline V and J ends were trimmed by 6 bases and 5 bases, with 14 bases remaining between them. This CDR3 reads CASSLTAPDQPQHF. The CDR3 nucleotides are TGTGCCAGCAGCCTGACAGCGCCTGATCAGCCCCAGCATTTT.

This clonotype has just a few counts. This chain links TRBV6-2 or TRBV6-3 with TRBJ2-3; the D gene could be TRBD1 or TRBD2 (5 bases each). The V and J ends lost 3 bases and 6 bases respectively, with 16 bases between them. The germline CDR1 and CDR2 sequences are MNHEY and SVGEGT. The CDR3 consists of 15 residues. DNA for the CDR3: TGTGCCAGCAGTTATTCTGGCAGGGTAGCGGATACGCAGTATTTT. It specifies CASSYSGRVADTQYF.

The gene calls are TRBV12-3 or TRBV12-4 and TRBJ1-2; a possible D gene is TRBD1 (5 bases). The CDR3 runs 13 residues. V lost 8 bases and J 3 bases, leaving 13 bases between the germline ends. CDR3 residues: CASCPGTYYGYTF. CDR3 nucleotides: TGTGCCAGCTGCCCCGGGACTTACTATGGCTACACCTTC.

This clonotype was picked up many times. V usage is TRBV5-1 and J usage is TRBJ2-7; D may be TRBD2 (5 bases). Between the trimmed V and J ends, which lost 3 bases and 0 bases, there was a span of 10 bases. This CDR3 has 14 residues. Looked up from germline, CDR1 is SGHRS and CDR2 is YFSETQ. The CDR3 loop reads CASSSGSSSYEQYF. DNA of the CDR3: TGCGCCAGCAGCTCGGGATCAAGCTCCTACGAGCAGTACTTC.

The CDR3 here is CASTDGLEKLFF. The CDR3 DNA sequence: TGTGCCAGCACCGATGGACTTGAAAAACTGTTTTTT. This rearrangement joins TRBV12-3 or TRBV12-4 to TRBJ1-4; D not certain. V lost 7 bases and J lost 7, with 10 bases in between. This CDR3 has 12 residues.